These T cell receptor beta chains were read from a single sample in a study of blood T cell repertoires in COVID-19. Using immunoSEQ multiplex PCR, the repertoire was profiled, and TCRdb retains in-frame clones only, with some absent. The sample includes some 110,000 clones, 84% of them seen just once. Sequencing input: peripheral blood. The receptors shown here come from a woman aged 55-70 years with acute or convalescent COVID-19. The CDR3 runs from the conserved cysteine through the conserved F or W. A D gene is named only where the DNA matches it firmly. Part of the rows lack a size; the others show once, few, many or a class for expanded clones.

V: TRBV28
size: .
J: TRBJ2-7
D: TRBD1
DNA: TGTGCCAGCAGTGATAGGACAGGGGGGGACTACGAGCAGTACTTC
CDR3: CASSDRTGGDYEQYF

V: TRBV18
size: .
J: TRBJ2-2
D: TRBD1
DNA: TGTGCCAGCTCACCAGGGACAGGGGGCGCCACGAACACCGGGGAGCTGTTTTTT
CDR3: CASSPGTGGATNTGELFF

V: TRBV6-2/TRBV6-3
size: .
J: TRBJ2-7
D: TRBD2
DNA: TGTGCCAGCAGCGACCCCCCGCTCGGCGGGGGTCAGAGCTACGAGCAGTACTTC
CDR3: CASSDPPLGGGQSYEQYF

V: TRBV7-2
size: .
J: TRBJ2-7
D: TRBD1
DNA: TGTGCCAGCAGCTTAGTAGGGACAGCTTCCTACGAGCAGTACTTC
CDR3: CASSLVGTASYEQYF

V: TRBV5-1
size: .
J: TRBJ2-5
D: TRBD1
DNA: TGCGCCAGCAGCTTAGGACAGGGGGCGCAGGGGACCCAGTACTTC
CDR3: CASSLGQGAQGTQYF

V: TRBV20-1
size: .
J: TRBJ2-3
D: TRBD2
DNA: TGCAGTGCTAGTTTAGCGGGGGACAACACAGATACGCAGTATTTT
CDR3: CSASLAGDNTDTQYF

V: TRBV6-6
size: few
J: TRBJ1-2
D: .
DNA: TGTGTCTCCCTAGCTAACTATGGCTACACCTTC
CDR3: CVSLANYGYTF

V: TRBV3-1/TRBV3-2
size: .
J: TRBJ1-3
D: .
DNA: TGTGCCAGCACTGGAAGGGGAAGTTCTGGAAACACCATATATTTT
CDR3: CASTGRGSSGNTIYF

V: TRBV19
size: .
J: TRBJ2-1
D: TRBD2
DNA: TGTGCCAGTACAGGACTAGCGGGAGTGAGGGAGCAGTTCTTC
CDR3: CASTGLAGVREQFF

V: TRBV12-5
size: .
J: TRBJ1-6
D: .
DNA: TGTGCTAGTGGTTTCAGAGGGTCCTATAATTCACCCCTCCACTTT
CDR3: CASGFRGSYNSPLHF

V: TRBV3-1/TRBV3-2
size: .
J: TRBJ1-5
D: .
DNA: TGTGCCAGCAGCCCCGGGGACACTGATCGAAATCAGCCCCAGCATTTT
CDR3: CASSPGDTDRNQPQHF

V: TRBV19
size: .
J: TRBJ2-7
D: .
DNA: TGTGCCAGTAGTATAATAGGCGGAGCCTACGAGCAGTACTTC
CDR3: CASSIIGGAYEQYF

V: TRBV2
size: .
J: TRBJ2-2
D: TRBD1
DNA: TGTGCCAGCAGTGGGGGGACAGGGTTGACCGGGGAGCTGTTTTTT
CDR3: CASSGGTGLTGELFF

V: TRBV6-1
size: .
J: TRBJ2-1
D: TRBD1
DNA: TGTGCCAGCAGTGAAAGGGGGACAGTAAGCTACAATGAGCAGTTCTTC
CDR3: CASSERGTVSYNEQFF

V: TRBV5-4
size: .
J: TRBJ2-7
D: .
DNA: TGTGCCAGCAGCTTGGATAGAAGAAGGGGCTCCTACGAGCAGTACTTC
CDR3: CASSLDRRRGSYEQYF

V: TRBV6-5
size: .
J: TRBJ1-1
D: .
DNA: TGTGCCAGCAGGGGGCAAAACACTGAAGCTTTCTTT
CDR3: CASRGQNTEAFF

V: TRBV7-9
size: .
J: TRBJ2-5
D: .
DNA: TGTGCCAGCAGCTTAGGGCAGATCCAAGAGACCCAGTACTTC
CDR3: CASSLGQIQETQYF

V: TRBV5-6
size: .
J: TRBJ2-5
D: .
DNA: TGTGCCAGCAGCCCCGGCCCGACAGTAACAGCAGAGACCCAGTACTTC
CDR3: CASSPGPTVTAETQYF

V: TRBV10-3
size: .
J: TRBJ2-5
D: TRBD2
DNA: TGTGCCATCAGTGCACGGGGGGTCGCGGAGACCCAGTACTTC
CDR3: CAISARGVAETQYF

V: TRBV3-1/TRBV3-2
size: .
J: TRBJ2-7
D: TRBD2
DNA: TGTGCCAGCAGCCAAGAGATAATTAGCGGGAGGGCCTCCTCGTACGAGCAGTACTTC
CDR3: CASSQEIISGRASSYEQYF

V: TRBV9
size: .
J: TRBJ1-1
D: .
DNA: TGTGCCAGCAGCGTATTAGACAGGATGACTGAAGCTTTCTTT
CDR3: CASSVLDRMTEAFF

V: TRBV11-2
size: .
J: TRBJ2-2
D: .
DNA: TGTGCCAGCAGCTTAGACCGGGCGGGCGGGGAGCTGTTTTTT
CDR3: CASSLDRAGGELFF

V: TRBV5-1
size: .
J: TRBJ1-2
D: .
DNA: TGCGCCAGCAGCTTATACAGGAAACATTTAAACTATGGCTACACCTTC
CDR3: CASSLYRKHLNYGYTF

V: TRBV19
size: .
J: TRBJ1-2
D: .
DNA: TGTGCCAGTACCAAAAAGCCAGGGGACTATGGCTACACCTTC
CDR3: CASTKKPGDYGYTF

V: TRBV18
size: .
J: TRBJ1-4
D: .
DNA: TGTGCCAGCTCACTCGAAACCCCGGACAGTAATGAAAAACTGTTTTTT
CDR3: CASSLETPDSNEKLFF

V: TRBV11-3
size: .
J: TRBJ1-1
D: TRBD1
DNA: TGTGCCAGCAGCTTAGATCAGGACAGGGAAGCTTTCTTT
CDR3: CASSLDQDREAFF

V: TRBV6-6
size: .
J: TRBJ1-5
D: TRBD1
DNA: TGTGCCAGCAGTCCCAGAGACAGGGTCAATCAGCCCCAGCATTTT
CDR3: CASSPRDRVNQPQHF

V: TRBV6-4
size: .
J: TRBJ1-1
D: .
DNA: TGTGCCAGCAGTGGGCAGATGAACACTGAAGCTTTCTTT
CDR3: CASSGQMNTEAFF

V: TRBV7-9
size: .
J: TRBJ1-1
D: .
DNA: TGTGCCAGCAGCCTACAGAAGAACACTGAAGCTTTCTTT
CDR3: CASSLQKNTEAFF

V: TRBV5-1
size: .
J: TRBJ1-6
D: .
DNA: TGCGCCAGCAGCTCCACAAATAATTCACCCCTCCACTTT
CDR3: CASSSTNNSPLHF

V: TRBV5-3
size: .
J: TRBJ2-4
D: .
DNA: TGTGCCAGAAGCCCCAGACAGTCAGCCAAAAACATTCAGTACTTC
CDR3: CARSPRQSAKNIQYF

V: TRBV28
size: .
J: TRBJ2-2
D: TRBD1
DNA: TGTGCCAGCAGTGGCCCGGGACAGGGAATCGGGGAGCTGTTTTTT
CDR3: CASSGPGQGIGELFF

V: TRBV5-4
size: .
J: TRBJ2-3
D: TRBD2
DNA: TGTGCCAGCAGCACCCGGACTAGCGGGGGCACAGATACGCAGTATTTT
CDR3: CASSTRTSGGTDTQYF

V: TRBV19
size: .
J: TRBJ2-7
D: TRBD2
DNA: TGTGCCAGTAGAATTAGCGGGGCAAGCTCCTACGAGCAGTACTTC
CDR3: CASRISGASSYEQYF

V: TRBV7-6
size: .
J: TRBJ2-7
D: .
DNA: TGTGCCAGCAGCGCCGCGCCTGTCGGCTCCTACGAGCAGTACTTC
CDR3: CASSAAPVGSYEQYF

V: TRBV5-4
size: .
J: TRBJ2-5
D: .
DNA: TGTGCCAGCAGCTTGCAGGTAGCGGCCCAAGAGACCCAGTACTTC
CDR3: CASSLQVAAQETQYF

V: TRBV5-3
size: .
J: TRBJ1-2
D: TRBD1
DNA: TGTGCCAGACCGGGACAGACAACTAACTATGGCTACACCTTC
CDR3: CARPGQTTNYGYTF

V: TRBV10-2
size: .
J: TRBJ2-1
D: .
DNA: TGCGCCAGCAAGAGCGGGACATACAATGAGCAGTTCTTC
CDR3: CASKSGTYNEQFF

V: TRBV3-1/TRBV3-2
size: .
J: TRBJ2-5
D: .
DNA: TGTGCCAGCAGCCAAGATATGGCAGAGACCCAGTACTTC
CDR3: CASSQDMAETQYF

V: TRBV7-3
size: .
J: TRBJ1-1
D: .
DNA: TGTGCCAGCAGCTTTAGCATGAACACTGAAGCTTTCTTT
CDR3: CASSFSMNTEAFF

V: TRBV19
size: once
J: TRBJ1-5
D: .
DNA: TGTGCCAGTAGTATGACAGGAAATCAGCCCCAGCATTTT
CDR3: CASSMTGNQPQHF

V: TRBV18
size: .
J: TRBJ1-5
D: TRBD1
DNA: TGTGCCAGCTCACCACAGGCGCAGGGGGGCCAGCCCCAGCATTTT
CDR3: CASSPQAQGGQPQHF

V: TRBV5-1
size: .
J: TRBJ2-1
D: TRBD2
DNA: TGCGCCAGCAGAGATCGAGCGGGAGGTAGCTACAATGAGCAGTTCTTC
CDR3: CASRDRAGGSYNEQFF

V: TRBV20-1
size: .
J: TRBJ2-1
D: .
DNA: TGCAGTGCTAGTGTAGGGACTCGTGGTTACAATGAGCAGTTCTTC
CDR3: CSASVGTRGYNEQFF

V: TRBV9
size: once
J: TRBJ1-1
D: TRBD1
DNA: TGTGCCAATATAGTTAGCCAGGGGGCCCCGAACACTGAAGCTTTCTTT
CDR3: CANIVSQGAPNTEAFF

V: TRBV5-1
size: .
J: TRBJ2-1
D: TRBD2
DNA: TGCGCCAGCAGCCCAAGCGGGGGGATTCAGTATGAGCAGTTCTTC
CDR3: CASSPSGGIQYEQFF

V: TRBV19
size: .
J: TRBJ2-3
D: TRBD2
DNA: TGTGCCAGTAGTATATTAGCGGGAGGGCCCGCAGATACGCAGTATTTT
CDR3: CASSILAGGPADTQYF

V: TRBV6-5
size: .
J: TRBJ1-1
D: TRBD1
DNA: TGTGCCAGCAGTACAGCGGGACAGGGGATGTTTGAAGCTTTCTTT
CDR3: CASSTAGQGMFEAFF

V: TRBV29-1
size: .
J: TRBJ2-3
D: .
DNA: TGCAGCGTTGCGGGAACGGCACAGCGGGCGGATACGCAGTATTTT
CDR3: CSVAGTAQRADTQYF

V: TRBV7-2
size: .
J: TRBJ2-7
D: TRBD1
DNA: TGTGCCAGCAGCTTCAGACAGGGCGCCTACGAGCAGTACTTC
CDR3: CASSFRQGAYEQYF

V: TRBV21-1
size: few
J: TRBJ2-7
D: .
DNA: TGTGCCAGCAGCAGGGGAGAGGGTCGTTCCCATCTATTC
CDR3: CASSRGEGRSHLF

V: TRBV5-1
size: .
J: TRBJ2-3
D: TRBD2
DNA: TGCGCCAGCACCGCTTGGCGTGGCGGGAGGGCCCCAGATACGCAGTATTTT
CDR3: CASTAWRGGRAPDTQYF

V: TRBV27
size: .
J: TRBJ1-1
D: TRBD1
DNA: TGTGCCAGCAGGATGATACAGGGGGCCTCTGGGAACACTGAAGCTTTCTTT
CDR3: CASRMIQGASGNTEAFF